What follows describes a single T cell receptor beta chain. The sample is drawn from a study of Ad26.COV2.S vaccination and SARS-CoV-2 variants. Study background: Intramuscular Ad26.COV2.S at 5x10^10 or 1x10^11 viral particles.

The assay was immunoSEQ multiplex PCR, and TCRdb's table has in-frame clones only and misses some. The sample gives about 320,000 clones, almost 90% of which show up once; 5.5% is in the top ten. Treatment noted: about 20 received Ad26.COV2.S at low or high dose, single or two shots; 5 received placebo; per-sample allocation not given. At day 63 after the first vaccine or placebo injection, samples were drawn. Ad26 vector vaccine expressed Wuhan-strain SARS-CoV-2 spike. The V end lost 2 bases, the J end lost 6 bases, and 10 bases lay between the germline ends. Germline CDR1 SGHTA, CDR2 FQGNSA. The CDR3 totals 13 residues.

The input for sequencing was peripheral blood, taken in a trial of Ad26.COV2.S vaccine versus placebo. This clonotype was obtained from a person aged 18-65 years who received the Ad26.COV2.S COVID-19 vaccine or a placebo. The rearrangement uses TRBV7-2 and TRBJ1-1; no clear D gene. The DNA for the CDR3 is TGTGCCAGCAGCTTATTGTGGGTACCTGAAGCTTTCTTT. It yields the protein CASSLLWVPEAFF.